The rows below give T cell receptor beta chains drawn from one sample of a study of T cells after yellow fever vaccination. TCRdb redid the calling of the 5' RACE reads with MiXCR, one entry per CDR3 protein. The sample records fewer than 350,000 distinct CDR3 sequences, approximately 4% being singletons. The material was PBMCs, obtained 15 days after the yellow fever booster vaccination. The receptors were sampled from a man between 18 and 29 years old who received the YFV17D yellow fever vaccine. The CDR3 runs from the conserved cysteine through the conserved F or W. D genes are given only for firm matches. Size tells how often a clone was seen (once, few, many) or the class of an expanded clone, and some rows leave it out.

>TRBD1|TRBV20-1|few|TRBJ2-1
CSAPGQGRDEQFF
TGCAGTGCGCCCGGACAGGGGAGGGATGAGCAGTTCTTC
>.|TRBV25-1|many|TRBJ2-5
CASSDRAVRTQYF
TGTGCCAGCAGTGACCGGGCCGTGCGGACCCAGTACTTC
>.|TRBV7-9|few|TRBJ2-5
CASNPRGQETQYF
TGTGCCAGCAACCCGAGGGGCCAAGAGACCCAGTACTTC
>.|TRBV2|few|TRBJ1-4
CASSLSGGKEKLFF
TGTGCCAGCAGCCTGTCCGGAGGAAAGGAAAAACTGTTTTTT
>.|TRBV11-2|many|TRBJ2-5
CASSRPFRETQYF
TGTGCCAGCAGCAGACCCTTTCGGGAGACCCAGTACTTC
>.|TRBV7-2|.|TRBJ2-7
CASSLKGDLYEQYF
TGTGCCAGCAGCTTAAAGGGGGACCTCTACGAGCAGTACTTC
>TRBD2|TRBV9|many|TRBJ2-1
CASSPGAASGSYNEQFF
TGTGCCAGCAGCCCTGGGGCGGCTAGCGGGTCTTACAATGAGCAGTTCTTC
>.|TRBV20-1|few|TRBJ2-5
CSAREGAYQETQYF
TGCAGTGCTAGAGAGGGGGCGTACCAAGAGACCCAGTACTTC
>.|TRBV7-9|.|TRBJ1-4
CASSLSGAEKLFF
TGTGCCAGCAGCTTATCGGGAGCTGAAAAACTGTTTTTT
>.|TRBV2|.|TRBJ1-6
CASSLARGYNSPLHF
TGTGCCAGCAGTCTTGCGCGGGGATATAATTCACCCCTCCACTTT
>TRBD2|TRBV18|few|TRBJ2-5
CASSPRAGPQETQYF
TGTGCCAGCTCACCTCGAGCGGGGCCCCAAGAGACCCAGTACTTC
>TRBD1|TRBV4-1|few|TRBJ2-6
CASSVRGQPSGANVLTF
TGCGCCAGCAGCGTACGGGGACAGCCCTCTGGGGCCAACGTCCTGACTTTC
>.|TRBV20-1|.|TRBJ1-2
CSATPRRGKGNYGYTF
TGCAGTGCCACGCCTCGACGGGGGAAAGGGAACTATGGCTACACCTTC
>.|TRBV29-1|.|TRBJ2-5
CSVWGGMGETQYF
TGCAGCGTTTGGGGAGGAATGGGAGAGACCCAGTACTTC
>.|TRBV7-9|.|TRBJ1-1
CASGSVGGRKAFF
TGTGCCAGCGGTTCAGTGGGTGGCCGAAAAGCTTTCTTT
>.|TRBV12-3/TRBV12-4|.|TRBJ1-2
CASSLNQGTYGYTF
TGTGCCAGCAGTTTAAATCAGGGGACCTATGGCTACACCTTC
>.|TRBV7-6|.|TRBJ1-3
CASSLDLSYAGNTIYF
TGTGCCAGCAGCTTAGACTTATCATACGCTGGAAACACCATATATTTT
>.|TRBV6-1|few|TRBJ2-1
CASSVDRLGNEQFF
TGTGCCAGCAGTGTCGACAGGCTCGGGAATGAGCAGTTCTTC
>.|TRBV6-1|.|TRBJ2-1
CASSEVSFYNEQFF
TGTGCCAGCAGTGAAGTCAGTTTCTACAATGAGCAGTTCTTC
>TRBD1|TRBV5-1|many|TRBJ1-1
CASSLTGVTEAFF
TGCGCCAGCAGCTTGACAGGGGTAACTGAAGCTTTCTTT
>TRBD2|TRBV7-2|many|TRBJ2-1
CASSLVGGGAGEQFF
TGTGCCAGCAGCTTAGTGGGCGGGGGGGCCGGTGAGCAGTTCTTC
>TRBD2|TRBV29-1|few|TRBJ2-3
CSALLAGGPTDTQYF
TGCAGCGCCCTTTTAGCGGGGGGGCCCACAGATACGCAGTATTTT
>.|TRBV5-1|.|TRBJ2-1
CASSFFYNEQFF
TGCGCCAGCAGCTTTTTTTACAATGAGCAGTTCTTC
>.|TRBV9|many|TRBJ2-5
CARENEQETQYF
TGTGCCAGGGAGAATGAGCAAGAGACCCAGTACTTC
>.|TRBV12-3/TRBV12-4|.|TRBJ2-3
CASSPLATSTDTQYF
TGTGCCAGCAGTCCTCTTGCGACTAGCACAGATACGCAGTATTTT
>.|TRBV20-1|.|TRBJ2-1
CSASPRRTSYNEQFF
TGCAGTGCTAGTCCTAGACGGACCTCCTACAATGAGCAGTTCTTC
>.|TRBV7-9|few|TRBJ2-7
CASSKGRDKGQLVAYEQYF
TGTGCCAGCAGCAAGGGACGGGACAAAGGACAATTGGTGGCCTACGAGCAGTACTTC
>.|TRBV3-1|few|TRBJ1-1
CASSQKGMSEAFF
TGTGCCAGCAGCCAGAAGGGGATGTCTGAAGCTTTCTTT
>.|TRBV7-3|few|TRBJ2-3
CASSLMSTSTDTQYF
TGTGCCAGCAGCTTAATGAGTACAAGCACAGATACGCAGTATTTT
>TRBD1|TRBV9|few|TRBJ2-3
CASSAGQGGTDTQYF
TGTGCCAGCAGCGCGGGACAGGGGGGGACAGATACGCAGTATTTT
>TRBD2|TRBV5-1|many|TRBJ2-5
CASSLAGRGGPQETQYF
TGCGCCAGCAGCTTGGCTGGGCGGGGGGGCCCCCAAGAGACCCAGTACTTC
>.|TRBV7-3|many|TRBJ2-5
CASSTGPQETQYF
TGTGCCAGCAGTACCGGACCGCAAGAGACCCAGTACTTC
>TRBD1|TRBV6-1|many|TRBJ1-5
CASRGWDRGHNQPQHF
TGTGCCAGCAGGGGGTGGGACAGGGGCCACAATCAGCCCCAGCATTTT
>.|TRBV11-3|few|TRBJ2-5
CASSLGIEETQYF
TGTGCCAGCAGCTTAGGGATAGAAGAGACCCAGTACTTC
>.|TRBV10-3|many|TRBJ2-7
CAIRGGDSYEQYF
TGTGCCATCAGAGGGGGGGACAGCTACGAGCAGTACTTC
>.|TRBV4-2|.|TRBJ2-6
CASSQDHLGGSGANVLTF
TGTGCCAGCAGCCAAGATCATCTAGGGGGCTCTGGGGCCAACGTCCTGACTTTC
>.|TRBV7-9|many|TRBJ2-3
CASSRNRVGTDTQYF
TGTGCCAGCAGCCGGAACAGGGTAGGAACAGATACGCAGTATTTT
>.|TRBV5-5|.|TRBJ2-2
CASGENTGELFF
TGTGCCAGCGGCGAAAACACCGGGGAGCTGTTTTTT
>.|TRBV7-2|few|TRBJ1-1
CASSAPGGMTEAFF
TGTGCCAGCAGCGCCCCCGGGGGGATGACTGAAGCTTTCTTT
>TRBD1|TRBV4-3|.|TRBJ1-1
CASSHGPGQGLNTEAFF
TGCGCCAGCAGCCATGGTCCGGGACAGGGATTGAACACTGAAGCTTTCTTT
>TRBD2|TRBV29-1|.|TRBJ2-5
CSVVGSVGLAQETQYF
TGCAGCGTTGTGGGTTCGGTGGGACTAGCCCAAGAGACCCAGTACTTC
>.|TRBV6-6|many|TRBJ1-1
CASSPAGQFNTEAFF
TGTGCCAGCAGTCCAGCGGGACAATTTAACACTGAAGCTTTCTTT
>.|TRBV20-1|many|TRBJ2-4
CSALDRAKNIQYF
TGCAGTGCGCTAGACAGAGCCAAAAACATTCAGTACTTC
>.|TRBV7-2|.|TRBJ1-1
CASRPGGGRNTEAFF
TGTGCCAGCAGGCCGGGGGGGGGCAGGAACACTGAAGCTTTCTTT
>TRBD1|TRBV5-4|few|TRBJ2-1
CASSSDRVSYNEQFF
TGTGCCAGCAGCTCCGACAGGGTTTCCTACAATGAGCAGTTCTTC
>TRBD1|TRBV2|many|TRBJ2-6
CARQGGGANVLTF
TGTGCCAGACAGGGGGGCGGGGCCAACGTCCTGACTTTC
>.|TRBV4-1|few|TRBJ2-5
CASSQVTHQGETQYF
TGCGCCAGCAGCCAAGTGACTCACCAGGGGGAGACCCAGTACTTC
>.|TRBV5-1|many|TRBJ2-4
CASSPPGVINIQYF
TGCGCCAGCAGCCCACCAGGGGTGATAAACATTCAGTACTTC
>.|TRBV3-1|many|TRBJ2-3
CASSQDGLAADTQYF
TGTGCCAGCAGCCAAGATGGGCTAGCAGCAGATACGCAGTATTTT
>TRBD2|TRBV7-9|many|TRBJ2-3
CASSDTSGTRTDTQYF
TGTGCCAGCAGCGATACTAGCGGTACCCGCACAGATACGCAGTATTTT
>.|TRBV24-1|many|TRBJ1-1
CHGGNTEAFF
TGCCATGGTGGGAACACTGAAGCTTTCTTT
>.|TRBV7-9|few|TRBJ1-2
CASSLNGDHGYTF
TGTGCCAGCAGCTTAAACGGGGACCATGGCTACACCTTC
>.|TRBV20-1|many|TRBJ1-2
CSARDNNYGYTF
TGCAGTGCTAGGGACAATAACTATGGCTACACCTTC
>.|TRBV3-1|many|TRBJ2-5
CASSHKGGWATETQYF
TGTGCCAGCAGCCACAAAGGCGGCTGGGCAACAGAGACCCAGTACTTC
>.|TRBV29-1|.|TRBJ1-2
CSAGRGSTF
TGCAGCGCCGGACGAGGCTCCACCTTC
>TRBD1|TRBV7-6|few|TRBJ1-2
CASSLLGGQGAVGYTF
TGTGCCAGCAGCTTATTGGGGGGACAGGGGGCTGTCGGCTACACCTTC
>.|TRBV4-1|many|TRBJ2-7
CASSPGPWSDNEQYF
TGCGCCAGCAGCCCGGGGCCTTGGTCGGATAACGAGCAGTACTTC